The 30 T cell receptor beta chains reported below all come from one sample, sequenced in a study of blood T cell repertoires in COVID-19. Libraries were prepared by immunoSEQ multiplex PCR; TCRdb keeps only in-frame clonotypes and omits some of them. This sample has some 270,000 clones, with around 89% found just once. Material for sequencing was peripheral blood. Receptors originate from a woman aged 55-69 years with COVID-19, enrolled during active disease.

The CDR3 reads CASTPRQNQPQHF. In DNA form, the CDR3 reads TGTGCCAGCACTCCCCGACAGAATCAGCCCCAGCATTTT. J is TRBJ1-5 and V is TRBV28; tentative D call: TRBD1 (5 bases). The V gene's germline CDR1 is MDHEN and CDR2 SYDVKM. V was pared by 7 bases and J by 4 bases, with 11 bases between. The CDR3 runs 13 residues. Looking up the rest from reference TRBV28 and TRBJ1-5 gives the full variable domain: DVKVTQSSRYLVKRTGEKVFLECVQDMDHENMFWYRQDPGLGLRLIYFSYDVKMKEKGDIPEGYSVSREKKERFSLILESASTNQTSMYLCASTPRQNQPQHFGDGTRLSIL.

This clone was seen once. The chain links TRBV6-6 to TRBJ1-4; D might be TRBD1 (5 bases). CDR3 length: 15 amino acids. Looked up from germline, CDR1 is MNHNY and CDR2 is SVGAGI (reference sequence). Trimming pared 0 bases from V and 7 bases from J, leaving 12 bases between. The CDR3 spells CASSYSSGEGEKLFF. The CDR3 bases are TGTGCCAGCAGTTACTCGTCGGGGGAAGGTGAAAAACTGTTTTTT.

The chain carries TRBV20-1 and TRBJ1-1; D is perhaps TRBD1 (5 bases). The V end was cut by 6 bases, the J end by 7 bases, with 9 bases between. The CDR3 extends over 10 amino acids. The V gene's germline CDR1 is DFQATT and CDR2 SNEGSKA (reference sequence). The CDR3 spells CSAETGEAFF. The CDR3 region has the DNA TGCAGTGCAGAAACAGGTGAAGCTTTCTTT.

The gene calls are TRBV3-1 (or the pseudogene TRBV3-2) and TRBJ1-2, with D perhaps matching TRBD1 (6 bases). The CDR3 spans 15 residues. Germline loops: CDR1 LGHDT, CDR2 YNNKEL (reference sequence). The V and J ends lost 4 bases and 4 bases respectively, with 16 bases between them. CDR3 loop: CASSRTTGSGYGYTF. The CDR3 DNA reads TGTGCCAGCAGCCGAACTACAGGGTCGGGCTATGGCTACACCTTC.

The chain couples TRBV7-2 to TRBJ2-7; 8 bases map to TRBD2. The junction had 8 bases not matched to a gene; V was cut back by 0 bases and J by 7 bases. The CDR3 spans 15 residues. CDR1 is SGHTA, CDR2 FQGNSA, per germline. The CDR3 DNA is TGTGCCAGCAGCTTAGCGCGGGGGGATCTCACGGAGCAGTACTTC. This translates into CASSLARGDLTEQYF.

Details on this clone: Other DNA sequences in the same sample also yield this CDR3. The chain uses TRBV19 and TRBJ1-5, with D possibly matching TRBD1 (6 bases). V shed 3 bases and J shed 1 base, with 10 bases lying between them. This CDR3 region has 15 residues. Germline CDR1 LNHDA, CDR2 SQIVND (reference sequence). For the CDR3, the DNA is TGTGCCAGTAGTATTGGGGGCCTAAGCAATCAGCCCCAGCATTTT. Translation: CASSIGGLSNQPQHF.

J is TRBJ2-5 and V is TRBV18, with TRBD1 as a possible D gene (6 bases). CDR3 size: 14 residues. The germline V gene has CDR1 KGHSH and CDR2 LQKENI. V was clipped by 3 bases and J by 2 bases, with 10 bases between them. CDR3 nucleotides: TGTGCCAGCTCACCGAGGACAGTACAAGAGACCCAGTACTTC. It translates to CASSPRTVQETQYF. Complete variable domain (other parts from reference TRBV18 and TRBJ2-5): NAGVMQNPRHLVRRRGQEARLRCSPMKGHSHVYWYRQLPEEGLKFMVYLQKENIIDESGMPKERFSAEFPKEGPSILRIQQVVRGDSAAYFCASSPRTVQETQYFGPGTRLLVL.

This clone was seen only once. V and J are TRBV6-6 and TRBJ2-1, with a possible D match to TRBD1 (6 bases). Germline V CDR1 and CDR2: MNHNY, SVGAGI (reference sequence). Trimming removed 4 bases from V and 12 bases from J, with 16 bases in between. CDR3 length: 13 residues. This CDR3 is CASSSLQGAGQFF. Written as DNA, the CDR3 is TGTGCCAGCAGTTCATTACAGGGAGCTGGGCAGTTCTTC.

The CDR3 DNA follows: TGCGCCAGCAGCTTGCAGGGGGATCCATCTGGGGCCAACGTCCTGACTTTC. Its protein product is CASSLQGDPSGANVLTF. The V and J genes are TRBV5-1 and TRBJ2-6, with 7 positions matching TRBD1. The CDR3 contains 17 residues. The V gene end was trimmed by 1 base and the J gene end by 1 base; junction bases not matched to a gene: 5. Germline V gives CDR1 SGHRS, CDR2 YFSETQ. Based on the CDR3 plus reference TRBV5-1 and TRBJ2-6, the full variable domain is KAGVTQTPRYLIKTRGQQVTLSCSPISGHRSVSWYQQTPGQGLQFLFEYFSETQRNKGNFPGRFSGRQFSNSRSEMNVSTLELGDSALYLCASSLQGDPSGANVLTFGAGSRLTVL.

This chain joins TRBV5-1 and TRBJ1-1; possible D gene TRBD1, 5 bases. The CDR3 has 14 amino acids. The germline gives CDR1 SGHRS, CDR2 YFSETQ. Between the trimmed V and J ends, which lost 0 bases and 3 bases, there was a span of 9 bases. The CDR3 spells CASSLEDRYTEAFF. The CDR3 nucleotides read TGCGCCAGCAGCTTGGAAGACAGATACACTGAAGCTTTCTTT.

This clone was observed a single time. The J gene is TRBJ1-2, the V gene TRBV5-1; 8 bases are shared with TRBD1. V lost 3 bases and J lost 8; bases outside the gene matches: 6. The CDR3 spans 13 residues. From germline, CDR1 is SGHRS and CDR2 YFSETQ. The CDR3 loop is CASSYGTGTGYTF. DNA for the CDR3: TGCGCCAGCAGCTACGGGACAGGCACAGGCTACACCTTC.

The DNA of the CDR3 is TGTGCCAGCAGCCAGGAGACTTACGAGCAGTACTTC. Translation gives CASSQETYEQYF. J is TRBJ2-7 and V is TRBV4-2; D remains unclear. The CDR3 is made up of 12 amino acids. Trimming shortened V by 3 bases and J by 4 bases, and 7 bases separated the two germline ends. CDR1 and CDR2 (germline): LGHNA, YNFKEQ.

This chain links TRBV29-1 with TRBJ1-2; 9 bases match TRBD1. V trimming: 7 bases; J trimming: 1 base; junction bases outside the gene matches: 1. The CDR3 contains 12 residues. Per the germline V gene, CDR1 is SQVTM and CDR2 is ANQGSEA. The CDR3 bases are TGCAGCGCGGGACAGGGTAACTATGGCTACACCTTC. It translates to CSAGQGNYGYTF.

The chain carries TRBV27 and TRBJ1-1; D is undetermined. The CDR3 is 13 amino acids. Germline V gives CDR1 MNHEY, CDR2 SMNVEV (reference sequence). V was trimmed by 3 bases and J by 4 bases, leaving 9 bases between them. CDR3 protein: CASSFRLSTEAFF. The CDR3 DNA reads TGTGCCAGCAGTTTTCGTCTGAGCACTGAAGCTTTCTTT.

The chain combines TRBV7-2 with TRBJ1-1; 9 bases agree with TRBD1. Per germline, CDR1 SGHTA and CDR2 FQGNSA. V trimming: 5 bases; J trimming: 4 bases; junction bases outside the gene matches: 5. The length of the CDR3 is 14 residues. As DNA, the CDR3 is TGTGCCAGCAGCATTCGACAGGGGGGCACTGAAGCTTTCTTT. This translates into CASSIRQGGTEAFF.

V usage is TRBV5-1 and J usage is TRBJ1-2, with D possibly TRBD1 on 6 matching bases. Trimming stripped 6 bases from V and 4 bases from J, with 16 bases between. In germline, CDR1 is SGHRS, CDR2 YFSETQ. The CDR3 is 14 residues long. This CDR3 reads CASTGSGGSYGYTF. CDR3 bases: TGCGCCAGCACTGGAAGTGGGGGCTCCTATGGCTACACCTTC.

This chain joins TRBV21-1 and TRBJ1-3; no DNA check was done on the table's D call, TRBD1. TRBV21-1 is a pseudogene segment. This CDR3 has 16 amino acids. CDR3 nucleotides: TGTGCCAGCAGCAAAGGGCAGGCACCCTCTGGAAACACCATATATTTT. Its translation: CASSKGQAPSGNTIYF.

This clone was counted only a few times. The rearrangement links TRBV19 to TRBJ1-5, with no clear D. V lost 3 bases to trimming and J lost 3 bases, with 6 bases between them. The CDR3 length is 13 residues. The germline gives CDR1 LNHDA, CDR2 SQIVND (reference sequence). The CDR3: CASSITFNQPQHF. The CDR3 region has the DNA TGTGCCAGTAGTATTACATTCAATCAGCCCCAGCATTTT.

The chain recombines TRBV6-5 with TRBJ2-7; 7 bases match TRBD1. The CDR3 is 13 amino acids. Germline assignment: CDR1 MNHEY and CDR2 SVGAGI. V lost 6 bases and J lost 2; bases outside the gene matches: 4. The CDR3 DNA reads as TGTGCCAGCAGACTTACAGGGGCCTACGAGCAGTACTTC. It encodes CASRLTGAYEQYF.

J is TRBJ1-5 and V is TRBV27; tentatively, D is TRBD1 (6 bases). V lost 2 bases and J lost 5, with 10 bases in between. The CDR3 extends over 14 amino acids. CDR1 is MNHEY and CDR2 is SMNVEV in the germline V gene (reference sequence). The CDR3 reads CASSLRTEDQPQHF. The DNA of the CDR3 is TGTGCCAGCAGTTTACGGACAGAGGATCAGCCCCAGCATTTT.

V usage is TRBV6-5 and J usage is TRBJ1-2; TRBD1 might be the D (5 bases). Looked up from germline, CDR1 is MNHEY and CDR2 is SVGAGI. Trimming cost V 6 bases and J 2 bases, with 10 bases left between them. The CDR3 spans 13 residues. This CDR3 reads CASSPTENYGYTF. The DNA of the CDR3 is TGTGCCAGCAGCCCGACAGAGAACTATGGCTACACCTTC.

V is TRBV7-2 and J is TRBJ2-7; no clear D. V lost 5 bases and J 0 bases, leaving 11 bases between the germline ends. The CDR3 is made up of 14 amino acids. Germline CDR1 and CDR2: SGHTA and FQGNSA. The CDR3 loop reads CASSPSPLSYEQYF. The CDR3 DNA sequence: TGTGCCAGCAGCCCCTCCCCACTCTCCTACGAGCAGTACTTC.

This rearrangement joins TRBV4-3 to TRBJ2-4, with D tentatively TRBD1 (6 bases). Germline V gene data show CDR1 as LGHNA and CDR2 as YSLEER. V lost 0 bases and J lost 3, with 24 bases in between. The CDR3 totals 20 residues. This chain's CDR3 is CASSQEYFARGGWGKNIQYF. CDR3 sequence (DNA): TGCGCCAGCAGCCAAGAATATTTTGCCAGAGGGGGTTGGGGCAAAAACATTCAGTACTTC.

The rearrangement links TRBV4-3 to TRBJ2-1; 7 bases line up with TRBD2. The V gene's germline CDR1 is LGHNA and CDR2 YSLEER. The CDR3 sequence is 16 residues long. Trimming at V came to 2 bases and at J to 2 bases, leaving 6 bases not matched to a gene. The CDR3 DNA sequence: TGCGCCAGCAGCCAACAACCGGGACTAACCTACAATGAGCAGTTCTTC. This encodes CASSQQPGLTYNEQFF.

V usage is TRBV7-9 and J usage is TRBJ1-1; the match to TRBD1 covers 9 bases. The CDR3 length is 19 residues. CDR1 and CDR2 from the germline V gene are SEHNR and FQNEAQ (reference sequence). The ends lost 3 bases at V and 5 bases at J; junction bases unmatched: 19. This CDR3 reads CASSFQLGTGGRGYTEAFF. DNA of the CDR3: TGTGCCAGCAGCTTCCAACTTGGCACAGGGGGCAGGGGGTATACTGAAGCTTTCTTT.

The V and J genes are TRBV2 and TRBJ1-5, with 9 positions matching TRBD1. The CDR3 totals 16 residues. Germline loops: CDR1 SNHLY, CDR2 FYNNEI. The trim removed 6 bases at V and 3 bases at J, leaving 9 bases unmatched. The DNA of the CDR3 is TGTGCCAGCAGACCCACAGGGGGCGCCCCCAATCAGCCCCAGCATTTT. Its protein product is CASRPTGGAPNQPQHF.

This clone is a singleton in its sample. This chain connects TRBV5-8 to TRBJ1-2; D is unresolved. V lost 7 bases, J lost 2 bases, and 12 bases lay in between. The CDR3 is 13 amino acids. CDR1 SGHTS and CDR2 YDEGEE come from the germline V gene. CDR3 DNA: TGTGCCAGCGGATCCGGAGTAAACTATGGCTACACCTTC. Translating gives CASGSGVNYGYTF. The whole variable domain, filled in from reference TRBV5-8 and TRBJ1-2, reads EAGVTQSPTHLIKTRGQQATLRCSPISGHTSVYWYQQALGLGLQFLLWYDEGEERNRGNFPPRFSGRQFPNYSSELNVNALELEDSALYLCASGSGVNYGYTFGSGTRLTVV.

The genes are TRBV19 and TRBJ1-6; TRBD1 might be the D (6 bases). This CDR3 has 12 amino acids. Germline loops: CDR1 LNHDA, CDR2 SQIVND (reference sequence). Trimming cost V 6 bases and J 7 bases, with 7 bases left between them. In DNA form, the CDR3 reads TGTGCCAGTAGGCAGGGGAATTCACCCCTCCACTTT. As protein: CASRQGNSPLHF.

Concerning this clone: The same CDR3 arises from other DNA sequences in this sample as well. The gene calls are TRBV7-9 and TRBJ2-7, with TRBD1 as a possible D gene (5 bases). This CDR3 has 15 residues. V lost 0 bases, J lost 4 bases, and 13 bases lay in between. Germline values: CDR1 SEHNR, CDR2 FQNEAQ (reference sequence). The CDR3 sequence is CASSLAWQGTYEQYF. The CDR3 region has the DNA TGTGCCAGCAGCTTAGCGTGGCAGGGAACTTACGAGCAGTACTTC.

The rearrangement joins TRBV18 to TRBJ2-1; D may be TRBD2 (5 bases). This CDR3 contains 11 residues. Trimming took off 1 base at V and 12 bases at J, with 7 bases between the two ends. CDR1 KGHSH and CDR2 LQKENI come from the germline V gene. The CDR3 here is CASSPLEVQFF. CDR3 nucleotides: TGTGCCAGCTCACCACTGGAGGTGCAGTTCTTC.